This T cell receptor (beta chain) was observed in a study of cytomegalovirus exposure and HLA in healthy donors. Study-wide points: A few CMV-associated chains were confirmed in vitro to be specific for CMV antigens.

The PCR employed 60 Vbeta primers together with 13 Jbeta primers. TCRdb's table, derived via immunoSEQ multiplex PCR, lists solely in-frame clones and lacks some. The repertoire consists of 150,000 or so clones, with 60% to 80% occurring once and the leading ten covering almost 6.5%. V was pared by 11 bases and J by 9 bases, with 15 bases between. The V gene's germline CDR1 is WNHNN and CDR2 SYGVQD (reference sequence). CDR3 length: 11 amino acids. About this clone itself: Antigen specificity is unknown.

This chain uses TRBV10-1 with TRBJ2-3; D not resolved. The receptor was isolated from a man aged 40-50 years in good health and CMV-seropositive. Sequencing was carried out using PBMCs. The CDR3 sequence: CAAPSRGTQYF. CDR3 bases: TGCGCCGCCCCTAGTCGAGGAACGCAGTATTTT.